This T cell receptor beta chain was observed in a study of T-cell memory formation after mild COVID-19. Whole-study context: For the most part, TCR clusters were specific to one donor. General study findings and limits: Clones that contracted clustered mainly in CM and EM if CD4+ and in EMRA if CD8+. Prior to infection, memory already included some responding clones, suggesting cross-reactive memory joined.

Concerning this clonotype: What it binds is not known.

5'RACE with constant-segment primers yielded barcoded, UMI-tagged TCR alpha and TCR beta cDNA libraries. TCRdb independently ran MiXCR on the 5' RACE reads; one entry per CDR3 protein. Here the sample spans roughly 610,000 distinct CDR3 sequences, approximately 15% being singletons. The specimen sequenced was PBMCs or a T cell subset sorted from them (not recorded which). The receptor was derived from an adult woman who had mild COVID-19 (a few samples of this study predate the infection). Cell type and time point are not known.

CDR3 bases: TGTGCCAGCACCCTTGAGCAGTACTTC. This gives the protein CASTLEQYF. The chain combines TRBV7-9 with TRBJ2-7; D is uncertain. CDR3 length: 9 amino acids. The V end lost 7 bases, the J end lost 7 bases, and 5 bases lay between the germline ends. Germline V lookup: CDR1 SEHNR, CDR2 FQNEAQ (reference sequence).